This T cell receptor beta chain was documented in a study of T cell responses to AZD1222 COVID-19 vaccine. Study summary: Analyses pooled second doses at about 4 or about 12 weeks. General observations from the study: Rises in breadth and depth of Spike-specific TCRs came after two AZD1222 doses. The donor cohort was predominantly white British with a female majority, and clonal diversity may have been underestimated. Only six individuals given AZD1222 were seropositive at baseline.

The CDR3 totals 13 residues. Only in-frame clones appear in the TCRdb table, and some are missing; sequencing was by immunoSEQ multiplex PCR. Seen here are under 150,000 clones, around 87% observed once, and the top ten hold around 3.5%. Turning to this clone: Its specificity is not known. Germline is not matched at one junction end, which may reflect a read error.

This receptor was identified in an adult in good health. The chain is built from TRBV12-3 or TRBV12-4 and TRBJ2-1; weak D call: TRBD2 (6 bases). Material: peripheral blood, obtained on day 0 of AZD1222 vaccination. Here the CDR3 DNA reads TGTGCCAGCAGTAGGGACTCCTCCAATGAGCAGTTCTTC. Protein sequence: CASSRDSSNEQFF.